This TCR beta chain was documented in a study of identical twins. Findings of the study overall: Models underestimated TCR alpha sharing (out-of-frame) in monozygotic twins.

The CDR3 is 14 residues long. Germline lookup yields CDR1 PRHDT and CDR2 FYEKMQ (reference sequence). Trimming left V 1 base short and J 2 bases short, with 8 bases between. A remark on this clonotype: The antigen is undetermined.

One entry per CDR3 protein, called by TCRdb with MiXCR from the 5' RACE reads. The sample contains about 250,000 distinct CDR3 sequences, approximately 8% of which appear only once. The data were also submitted as part of a second study, on yellow fever vaccine responses in identical twins.

This clonotype originated in a woman under 30 in good health. The chain employs TRBV13 and TRBJ1-2; perhaps TRBD1 as D (6 bases). The specimen sequenced was CD8+ T cells sorted from blood. The CDR3 DNA follows: TGTGCCAGCAGCTTAGAACAGGGAAACTATGGCTACACCTTC. This gives the protein CASSLEQGNYGYTF. Full variable domain (missing parts from reference TRBV13 and TRBJ1-2): AAGVIQSPRHLIKEKRETATLKCYPIPRHDTVYWYQQGPGQDPQFLISFYEKMQSDKGSIPDRFSAQQFSDYHSELNMSSLELGDSALYFCASSLEQGNYGYTFGSGTRLTVV.